This T cell receptor beta chain was captured by sequencing in a study of regulatory T cells in long-lasting Graves disease. The CDR3 loop spans 12 amino acids. V was trimmed by 8 bases and J by 5 bases, leaving 13 bases between them. From germline, CDR1 is MDHEN and CDR2 SYDVKM. Time point specified: newly diagnosed GD, antithyroid drugs for less than 3 months. PBMCs were the source of the RNA used for TCR sequencing. The authors built TCR beta libraries using iRepertoire HTBI primers and Arm-PCR of CDR3 regions. Source study methods: The samples yielded 50 to 80 TRBV and roughly 15 TRBJ segments. Using its own MiXCR run on the multiplex PCR reads, TCRdb lists one record per CDR3 protein. These V and J calls rely on TCRdb rather than the paper's analysis. This table holds a few hundred thousand distinct CDR3 sequences, roughly 17% found once. These same records also appear under a second study, on T cells in Graves' hyperthyroidism and ophthalmopathy.

The sequence came from a man aged 40-55 years with Graves disease. Sequenced here: peripheral blood mononuclear cells (PBMCs), sampled at new diagnosis, from a patient treated with antithyroid drugs. The chain has TRBV28 and TRBJ2-7, with D possibly being TRBD1 (6 bases). The CDR3 bases are TGTGCCAGCGCCCTAGGGGGACACGAGCAGTACTTC. Translated, it gives CASALGGHEQYF.